This TCR beta chain was captured in a study of blood T cell repertoires in COVID-19. Overall study: Samples taken during acute and convalescent COVID-19 were collected in the United States, Italy and Spain. PBMCs, B-cell-depleted T cells, or T cells provided the cDNA or gDNA that made up the material.

Measured with immunoSEQ multiplex PCR; TCRdb has only the in-frame clones, and not every one. The sample lists roughly 110,000 clones; roughly 82% were seen once. This TCR derives from a woman in her forties with acute or convalescent COVID-19. The specimen sequenced was peripheral blood.

CDR3 in amino acids: CASREGGGELFF. For the CDR3, the DNA is TGTGCCAGTAGAGAAGGAGGCGGGGAGCTGTTTTTT. The rearrangement joins TRBV19 to TRBJ2-2; possibly TRBD2 for D (5 bases). Germline CDR1 is LNHDA and CDR2 is SQIVND (reference sequence). The V end was cut by 6 bases, the J end by 7 bases, with 9 bases between. This CDR3 is built from 12 residues.